The T cell receptor (beta chain) described here comes from a study of cytomegalovirus exposure and HLA in healthy donors. Trimming shortened V by 0 bases and J by 4 bases, and 9 bases separated the two germline ends. Germline CDR1 reads SNHLY; CDR2 reads FYNNEI. This CDR3 has 14 amino acids. In its sample, this clone was seen once. Primers: 60 Vbeta forward and 13 Jbeta reverse. TCRdb's copy holds only in-frame clones and misses some; the assay was immunoSEQ multiplex PCR. The sample has more than 140,000 clones, roughly 80% seen once. V is TRBV2 and J is TRBJ2-5; perhaps TRBD1 as D (7 bases). The sequencing sample was made of PBMCs. The receptor's source is a female donor in good health and CMV-seronegative. The CDR3 here is CASSEAQGGETQYF. CDR3 DNA sequence: TGTGCCAGCAGTGAAGCGCAGGGGGGAGAGACCCAGTACTTC.